Each of the 16 T cell receptor beta chains below was sequenced from the same sample in a study of cytomegalovirus exposure and HLA in healthy donors (dated by TCRdb to the late 2010s). Library preparation employed the immunoSEQ multiplex PCR assay. The multiplex PCR relied on a mix of 60 forward primers for TCR Vbeta segments and 13 reverse primers for TCR Jbeta segments. TCRdb mirrors the immuneACCESS table, restricted to in-frame sequences. Some clones are absent from its copies; in checked studies, under half trace to an unresolved V gene, and the reason for the others is unknown. For this sample there are about 150,000 clones; 80% to 90% appear just once. 2.4% of the sample is taken by the ten largest. The sample consisted of PBMCs. Receptors originate from a male donor in good health and CMV-seronegative.

This clone has a single count. The chain employs TRBV15 and TRBJ1-3; TRBD1 might be the D (5 bases). The V gene's germline CDR1 is LNHNV and CDR2 YYDKDF (reference sequence). The CDR3 consists of 13 residues. Trimming shortened V by 3 bases and J by 7 bases, and 10 bases separated the two germline ends. The CDR3 reads CATSRGGTNTIYF. CDR3 coding DNA: TGTGCCACCAGCAGGGGAGGGACTAACACCATATATTTT.

This clone has just a few counts. V gene TRBV5-4 combines with J gene TRBJ2-1; 11 bases fit TRBD2. V shed 4 bases and J 6 bases; nucleotides not matched to a gene: 6. The CDR3 is made up of 15 amino acids. Germline-derived CDR1 and CDR2 are SGHNT and YYREEE (reference sequence). CDR3 residues: CASSPGLAGLNEQFF. DNA of the CDR3: TGTGCCAGCAGCCCCGGACTAGCGGGTCTCAATGAGCAGTTCTTC.

The chain is built from TRBV9 and TRBJ2-5; TRBD2 aligns across 12 bases. The CDR3 sequence is 16 residues long. Germline CDR1 and CDR2: SGDLS and YYNGEE. Trimming removed 4 bases from V and 3 bases from J; junction bases left unmatched: 7. The CDR3 loop is CASSPETSGGEETQYF. The CDR3, as DNA: TGTGCCAGCAGCCCTGAGACTAGCGGGGGTGAAGAGACCCAGTACTTC.

V gene TRBV27 combines with J gene TRBJ1-5, with 8 nucleotides matching TRBD1. Per germline, CDR1 MNHEY and CDR2 SMNVEV (reference sequence). The CDR3 runs to 15 residues. After removal of 1 base from V and 7 bases from J, the junction contained 6 bases not matched to a gene. The CDR3 bases are TGTGCCAGCAGTTTATGGCAGGGGGCCGGGCAGCCCCAGCATTTT. This sequence encodes CASSLWQGAGQPQHF.

The sample holds a few counts of this clone. This sequence joins TRBV6-1 and TRBJ1-1; no firm D call. Germline V CDR1 and CDR2: MNHNS, SASEGT. This CDR3 is built from 15 residues. The V and J ends lost 8 bases and 0 bases respectively, with 16 bases between them. CDR3 DNA: TGTGCCAGCCTCGACCTGGCAGGTATGAACACTGAAGCTTTCTTT. It specifies CASLDLAGMNTEAFF.

The chain couples TRBV18 to TRBJ2-2; a weak D match, TRBD1 (6 bases). V lost 6 bases to trimming and J lost 5 bases, with 16 bases between them. CDR3 length: 15 amino acids. From germline, CDR1 is KGHSH and CDR2 LQKENI. Written as DNA, the CDR3 is TGTGCCAGCTCTCAGAGGGACATCGGAACCGGGGAGCTGTTTTTT. It translates to CASSQRDIGTGELFF.

The V call is TRBV11-3, the J call TRBJ1-3; perhaps TRBD1 as D (5 bases). Trimming left V 5 bases short and J 8 bases short, with 19 bases between. There are 15 residues in the CDR3. Germline lookup yields CDR1 SGHNT and CDR2 YENEEA. The CDR3 here is CASSLHGGVKDTIYF. The DNA of the CDR3 is TGTGCCAGCAGCCTACACGGGGGAGTCAAAGACACCATATATTTT.

The CDR3 nucleotides read TGTGCCAGCAGTGAACGGACGGGGCAAGAGACCCAGTACTTC. Translated: CASSERTGQETQYF. V gene TRBV25-1 combines with J gene TRBJ2-5; a possible D gene is TRBD2 (5 bases). The CDR3 is 14 amino acids. From germline, CDR1 is MGHDK and CDR2 SYGVNS. V was shortened by 2 bases and J by 2 bases, with 9 bases between the two germline ends. The whole variable domain, filled in from reference TRBV25-1 and TRBJ2-5, reads EADIYQTPRYLVIGTGKKITLECSQTMGHDKMYWYQQDPGMELHLIHYSYGVNSTEKGDLSSESTVSRIRTEHFPLTLESARPSHTSQYLCASSERTGQETQYFGPGTRLLVL.

In DNA form, the CDR3 reads TGTGCCAGCAGCGAGCAACTAGCGGGGGGATACAATGAGCAGTTCTTC. Amino acid sequence: CASSEQLAGGYNEQFF. The V and J genes are TRBV5-5 and TRBJ2-1; 12 positions agree with TRBD2. Germline CDR1 is SGHKS and CDR2 is YYEKEE (reference sequence). The CDR3 length is 16 residues. The J segment lost 4 bases and the V segment lost 4 bases, leaving 6 bases of the junction unmatched.

The CDR3 is CASSTQQGNYGYTF. DNA for the CDR3: TGTGCCAGTAGCACTCAACAGGGTAACTATGGCTACACCTTC. The rearrangement links TRBV19 to TRBJ1-2; weak D call: TRBD1 (6 bases). CDR3 length: 14 residues. Germline V gene lookup returns CDR1 LNHDA and CDR2 SQIVND (reference sequence). V lost 6 bases and J 1 base, leaving 12 bases between the germline ends.

V gene TRBV6-1 combines with J gene TRBJ2-1; D not certain. The V and J ends lost 1 base and 12 bases respectively, with 19 bases between them. Germline loops: CDR1 MNHNS, CDR2 SASEGT. The CDR3 is made up of 15 amino acids. In DNA form, the CDR3 reads TGTGCCAGCAGTGAAGACCACGGGTCATCTAATCGGCAGTTCTTC. Protein: CASSEDHGSSNRQFF.

This clone appeared a few times. The rearrangement joins TRBV4-1 to TRBJ2-7; 8 nucleotides agree with TRBD2. After removal of 0 bases from V and 4 bases from J, the junction contained 8 bases not matched to a gene. CDR3 length: 16 amino acids. The V gene's germline CDR1 is MGHRA and CDR2 YSYEKL. The CDR3: CASSQEWGLDHYEQYF. The CDR3, as DNA: TGCGCCAGCAGCCAAGAGTGGGGACTAGACCATTACGAGCAGTACTTC.

The chain is built from TRBV18 and TRBJ2-5; D ambiguous. Germline CDR1 and CDR2: KGHSH and LQKENI. The CDR3 is 16 residues long. V was cut by 3 bases and J by 2 bases, with 16 bases left in between. DNA for the CDR3: TGTGCCAGCTCACCGACGACGCGGAACATTCAAGAGACCCAGTACTTC. It is translated as CASSPTTRNIQETQYF.

Written as DNA, the CDR3 is TGTGCCTGGAGTCCGGACAGATCCCGAGGCTACACCTTC. Translating it yields CAWSPDRSRGYTF. The chain has TRBV30 and TRBJ1-2, with a weak D call TRBD1 (6 bases). In germline, CDR1 is GTSNPN, CDR2 SVGIG (reference sequence). V was cut by 2 bases and J by 8 bases, with 15 bases left in between. The CDR3 is 13 residues long.

Worth noting for this clone: A read error may be the cause here, since a much bigger clone is one base away. The chain uses TRBV28 and TRBJ2-7; perhaps TRBD2 as D (5 bases). Deletions cut 4 bases from V and 3 bases from J, with 7 bases between. This CDR3 spans 12 amino acids. The germline gives CDR1 MDHEN, CDR2 SYDVKM. The CDR3 nucleotides are TGTGCCAGCAGTTCCGGGGTCTACGAGCAGTACTTC. Protein product: CASSSGVYEQYF.

The V gene is TRBV6-6, the J gene TRBJ2-1; no firm D call. The CDR3 extends over 15 amino acids. Trimming took 2 bases from V and 6 from J, leaving 14 bases between them. Germline V gene lookup returns CDR1 MNHNY and CDR2 SVGAGI (reference sequence). The CDR3 sequence is CASSYTFRVGNEQFF. DNA for the CDR3: TGTGCCAGCAGTTACACGTTTCGGGTAGGCAATGAGCAGTTCTTC.